This T cell receptor beta chain was captured in a study of shared clonotypes between healthy human individuals. This clone was seen a handful of times. Original methodology: Without quality scores, immunoSEQ junctional reads could not be filtered like full-length reads. TCRdb's table, derived via immunoSEQ multiplex PCR, lists solely in-frame clones and lacks some. V, J and clone size reflect that table, while D and trimming were determined from the DNA. The sample has over a million clones, approximately 72% seen once; the top ten hold about 1.5%. Germline lookup yields CDR1 GTSNPN and CDR2 SVGIG (reference sequence). CDR3 length: 15 amino acids. V lost 0 bases to trimming and J lost 5 bases, with 16 bases between them.

This TCR was recovered from a man aged 18 to 30 in good health. The chain couples TRBV30 to TRBJ1-1; tentative D call: TRBD1 (5 bases). The sample taken for sequencing was memory CD4+ T cells sorted from blood. This sample's subset: CD45RA-negative fraction. CDR3 DNA sequence: TGTGCCTGGAGTGTACCCCCACCAGGGAGTACTGAAGCTTTCTTT. Its translation is CAWSVPPPGSTEAFF.